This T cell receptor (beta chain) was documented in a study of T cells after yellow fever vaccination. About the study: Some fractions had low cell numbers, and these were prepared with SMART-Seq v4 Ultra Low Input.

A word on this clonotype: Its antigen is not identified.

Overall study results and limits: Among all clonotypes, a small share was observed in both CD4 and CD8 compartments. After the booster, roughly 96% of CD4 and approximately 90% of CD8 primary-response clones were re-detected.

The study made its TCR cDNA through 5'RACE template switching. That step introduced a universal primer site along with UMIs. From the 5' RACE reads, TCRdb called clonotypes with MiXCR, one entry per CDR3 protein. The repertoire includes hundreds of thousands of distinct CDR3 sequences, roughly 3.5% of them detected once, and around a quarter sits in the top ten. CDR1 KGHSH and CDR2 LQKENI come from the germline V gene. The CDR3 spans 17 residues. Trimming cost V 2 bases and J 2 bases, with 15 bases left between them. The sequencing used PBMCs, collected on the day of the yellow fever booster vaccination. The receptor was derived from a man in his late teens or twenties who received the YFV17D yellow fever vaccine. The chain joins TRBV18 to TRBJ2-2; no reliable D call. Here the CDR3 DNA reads TGTGCCAGCTCACCAGGCCCCGGCTTTTCAAACACCGGGGAGCTGTTTTTT. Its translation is CASSPGPGFSNTGELFF.